The 23 T cell receptor beta chains presented below share a single source sample, sequenced in a study of cytomegalovirus exposure and HLA in healthy donors. This PCR relied on a set of 60 Vbeta primers and 13 Jbeta primers. Using immunoSEQ multiplex PCR, the repertoire was profiled, and TCRdb retains in-frame clones only, with some absent. This table holds approximately 100,000 clones, 76% found once. The sequenced sample was PBMCs. Receptor source: a man aged 35 to 55 in good health and CMV-seronegative.

The chain carries TRBV19 and TRBJ1-3, with D maybe TRBD1 (5 bases). Trimming cost V 9 bases and J 0 bases, with 12 bases left between them. CDR1 is LNHDA, CDR2 SQIVND, per germline (reference sequence). The CDR3 has 14 amino acids. The CDR3 is CASLQVNSGNTIYF. Here the CDR3 DNA reads TGTGCCAGCTTACAGGTTAACTCTGGAAACACCATATATTTT.

V is TRBV2 and J is TRBJ2-1, with D perhaps matching TRBD1 (5 bases). The CDR3 extends over 15 amino acids. Trimming removed 6 bases from V and 5 bases from J, with 17 bases in between. In germline, CDR1 is SNHLY, CDR2 FYNNEI. The CDR3 protein is CASSTFGRVDNEQFF. CDR3 in DNA: TGTGCCAGCAGCACCTTTGGCAGGGTGGACAATGAGCAGTTCTTC.

V and J are TRBV7-9 and TRBJ1-2; maybe TRBD1 (5 bases). The V gene lost 1 base and the J gene lost 3 bases, with 15 bases spanning the gap. Per germline, CDR1 SEHNR and CDR2 FQNEAQ (reference sequence). The CDR3 is 16 residues long. The CDR3 nucleotides are TGTGCCAGCAGCTTAGGGGCAGGGAACCCTTACTATGGCTACACCTTC. Translating gives CASSLGAGNPYYGYTF.

Concerning this clone itself: The same CDR3 arises from other DNA sequences in this sample as well. The chain uses TRBV5-1 and TRBJ1-1, with 7 bases lining up with TRBD1. J lost 3 bases, V lost 2 bases, and 4 bases had no gene match. Germline V gene sequence: CDR1 SGHRS, CDR2 YFSETQ. CDR3 length: 14 amino acids. CDR3 protein: CASSLAGGYTEAFF. The CDR3 DNA is TGCGCCAGCAGCTTAGCAGGGGGTTACACTGAAGCTTTCTTT. Supplemented by reference TRBV5-1 and TRBJ1-1, the full variable domain reads KAGVTQTPRYLIKTRGQQVTLSCSPISGHRSVSWYQQTPGQGLQFLFEYFSETQRNKGNFPGRFSGRQFSNSRSEMNVSTLELGDSALYLCASSLAGGYTEAFFGQGTRLTVV.

This clone has a single count. V gene TRBV28 combines with J gene TRBJ1-1; no definite D call. Germline V gives CDR1 MDHEN, CDR2 SYDVKM. The CDR3 is 11 residues long. Trimming stripped 5 bases from V and 5 bases from J, with 6 bases between. The DNA for the CDR3 is TGTGCCAGCAGTCACATTACTGAAGCTTTCTTT. This encodes CASSHITEAFF.

This clone was seen just once. The chain carries TRBV29-1 and TRBJ2-3, with TRBD2 matching 10 bases. Trimming took 7 bases from V and 2 from J; bases not matched to a gene: 9. Germline CDR1 SQVTM, CDR2 ANQGSEA. The CDR3 has 15 residues. The DNA of the CDR3 is TGCAGCGCCGGGGGCCTAGCGGGAGTCACAGATACGCAGTATTTT. It encodes CSAGGLAGVTDTQYF.

This clone was observed a handful of times. The chain employs TRBV4-2 and TRBJ1-4; 9 nucleotides agree with TRBD1. The V gene end was trimmed by 1 base and the J gene end by 5 bases; junction bases not matched to a gene: 2. The germline V gene has CDR1 LGHNA and CDR2 YNFKEQ. This CDR3 spans 15 amino acids. The CDR3 DNA reads TGTGCCAGCAGCCAAGCCGGGACAGGGAATGAAAAACTGTTTTTT. It encodes CASSQAGTGNEKLFF.

This clone was observed a handful of times. The rearrangement joins TRBV10-2 to TRBJ1-1; D gene unclear. The CDR3 length is 11 residues. Trimming took off 6 bases at V and 10 bases at J, with 12 bases between the two ends. Germline CDR1 WSHSY, CDR2 SAAADI. CDR3 amino acids: CASRGTGRAFF. DNA for the CDR3: TGCGCCAGCAGGGGTACGGGTAGAGCTTTCTTT.

This clone was counted once. This chain joins TRBV11-2 and TRBJ2-1; 8 nucleotides agree with TRBD2. CDR3 length equals 15 residues. From germline, CDR1 is SGHAT and CDR2 FQNNGV. V lost 0 bases, J lost 9 bases, and 7 bases stayed unmatched. CDR3 DNA: TGTGCCAGCAGCTTAGAATCGGGGGGGCGTAGTGAGCAGTTCTTC. It specifies CASSLESGGRSEQFF. Based on the CDR3 plus reference TRBV11-2 and TRBJ2-1, the full variable domain is EAGVAQSPRYKIIEKRQSVAFWCNPISGHATLYWYQQILGQGPKLLIQFQNNGVVDDSQLPKDRFSAERLKGVDSTLKIQPAKLEDSAVYLCASSLESGGRSEQFFGPGTRLTVL.

The CDR3 sequence is CASTPREGNSPLHF. The DNA of the CDR3 is TGTGCCAGCACCCCCAGGGAAGGTAATTCACCCCTCCACTTT. The genes are TRBV6-6 and TRBJ1-6; D perhaps matches TRBD1 (5 bases). The CDR3 has 14 amino acids. The V end lost 7 bases, the J end lost 6 bases, and 13 bases lay between the germline ends. Germline V lookup: CDR1 MNHNY, CDR2 SVGAGI (reference sequence).

V usage is TRBV11-3 and J usage is TRBJ2-3, with a possible D match to TRBD2 (5 bases). Trimming removed 6 bases at V and 5 bases at J, with 12 bases between. Per the germline V gene, CDR1 is SGHNT and CDR2 is YENEEA. The CDR3 has 13 amino acids. The CDR3 is CASSKKGVDTQYF. As DNA, the CDR3 is TGTGCCAGCAGTAAAAAGGGAGTAGATACGCAGTATTTT.

The chain recombines TRBV6-1 with TRBJ1-1, with D perhaps matching TRBD1 (6 bases). This CDR3 has 14 amino acids. Trimming removed 2 bases at V and 2 bases at J, with 9 bases between. Germline V gene data show CDR1 as MNHNS and CDR2 as SASEGT. The CDR3: CASSERQDNTEAFF. The CDR3 DNA sequence: TGTGCCAGCAGTGAAAGACAGGACAACACTGAAGCTTTCTTT.

The genes are TRBV6-6 and TRBJ1-1; TRBD1 aligns across 7 bases. CDR3 length: 14 amino acids. Germline V gene lookup returns CDR1 MNHNY and CDR2 SVGAGI (reference sequence). V lost 4 bases and J lost 3; bases outside the gene matches: 5. The CDR3 spells CASSFPQGDTEAFF. DNA for the CDR3: TGTGCCAGCAGTTTTCCCCAGGGGGACACTGAAGCTTTCTTT.

V and J are TRBV28 and TRBJ1-1; weak D call: TRBD1 (5 bases). CDR1 is MDHEN and CDR2 is SYDVKM in the germline V gene. The CDR3 sequence is 14 residues long. Trimming shortened V by 5 bases and J by 1 base, and 11 bases separated the two germline ends. Here the CDR3 reads CASSKGQGNTEAFF. The CDR3 DNA sequence: TGTGCCAGCAGTAAGGGGCAGGGGAACACTGAAGCTTTCTTT.

The chain uses TRBV30 and TRBJ2-7; no firm D call. Germline V gene lookup returns CDR1 GTSNPN and CDR2 SVGIG (reference sequence). This CDR3 spans 13 amino acids. Trimming removed 2 bases from V and 4 bases from J, with 12 bases in between. The CDR3 nucleotides are TGTGCCTGGAGTAAAGGAGATGGGTACGAGCAGTACTTC. It translates to CAWSKGDGYEQYF.

This clone was observed a few times. The chain recombines TRBV29-1 with TRBJ1-5, with unresolved D. The length of the CDR3 is 14 residues. Germline CDR1 reads SQVTM; CDR2 reads ANQGSEA. V was cut by 6 bases and J by 0 bases, with 12 bases left in between. The CDR3 is CSVATANSNQPQHF. The CDR3 coding sequence is TGCAGCGTCGCTACAGCCAATAGCAATCAGCCCCAGCATTTT.

The chain carries TRBV19 and TRBJ2-5; TRBD2 matches at 11 bases. Germline V gene lookup returns CDR1 LNHDA and CDR2 SQIVND (reference sequence). After removal of 3 bases from V and 1 base from J, the junction contained 1 base not matched to a gene. This CDR3 has 15 amino acids. The chain's CDR3 is CASSILAGGQETQYF. CDR3 nucleotides: TGTGCCAGTAGTATCCTAGCGGGGGGCCAAGAGACCCAGTACTTC.

CDR3 nucleotide sequence: TGTGCCAGCAGTGAGAGAACAGGGGGCAGTCGTGAAGCTTTCTTT. The encoded protein is CASSERTGGSREAFF. The genes are TRBV6-1 and TRBJ1-1; the match to TRBD1 covers 9 bases. CDR1 MNHNS and CDR2 SASEGT come from the germline V gene. The J segment lost 7 bases and the V segment lost 3 bases, leaving 9 bases of the junction unmatched. The CDR3 contains 15 residues.

V gene TRBV19 combines with J gene TRBJ1-2, with 7 positions matching TRBD1. The CDR3 covers 16 residues. V shed 0 bases and J 8 bases; nucleotides not matched to a gene: 12. Germline V gives CDR1 LNHDA, CDR2 SQIVND (reference sequence). In DNA form, the CDR3 reads TGTGCCAGTAGTATAGATCTGGCAGGGGGATTGTGGGGCTACACCTTC. This codes for CASSIDLAGGLWGYTF.

The gene calls are TRBV18 and TRBJ2-1, with D possibly TRBD2 on 6 matching bases. CDR3 length equals 15 residues. The germline CDR1 and CDR2 sequences are KGHSH and LQKENI. The V gene lost 0 bases and the J gene lost 10 bases, with 16 bases spanning the gap. CDR3 protein: CASSPPSSRGQEQFF. Here the CDR3 DNA reads TGTGCCAGCTCACCACCTTCGTCGCGGGGCCAAGAGCAGTTCTTC.

The chain has TRBV5-1 and TRBJ1-4; D gene ambiguous. Germline CDR1 is SGHRS and CDR2 is YFSETQ. This CDR3 has 14 amino acids. V lost 2 bases, J lost 3 bases, and 8 bases lay in between. CDR3 sequence reads: CASSFKGANEKLFF. The CDR3, as DNA: TGCGCCAGCAGCTTCAAGGGAGCTAATGAAAAACTGTTTTTT.

This chain joins TRBV6-4 and TRBJ1-1; D ambiguous. V was trimmed by 2 bases and J by 3 bases, leaving 10 bases between them. Germline CDR1 reads MRHNA; CDR2 reads SNTAGT. The CDR3 spans 14 residues. The CDR3 coding sequence is TGTGCCAGCAGTGACAGGGCGGACTACACTGAAGCTTTCTTT. It encodes CASSDRADYTEAFF.

This clone appeared a few times. The genes are TRBV18 and TRBJ2-7; 7 bases line up with TRBD1. The CDR3 covers 14 residues. V lost 6 bases, J lost 5 bases, and 10 bases stayed unmatched. CDR1 KGHSH and CDR2 LQKENI come from the germline V gene. The CDR3 bases are TGTGCCAGCTCCTTACGGACAGGTCTCGACGAGCAGTACTTC. It is translated as CASSLRTGLDEQYF. The variable domain in full, completed from reference TRBV18 and TRBJ2-7, reads NAGVMQNPRHLVRRRGQEARLRCSPMKGHSHVYWYRQLPEEGLKFMVYLQKENIIDESGMPKERFSAEFPKEGPSILRIQQVVRGDSAAYFCASSLRTGLDEQYFGPGTRLTVT.